The 10 T cell receptor beta chains given below trace back to one sample, sequenced in a study of T cells in Graves' hyperthyroidism and ophthalmopathy. Amplification targeted TCR beta CDR3 regions from RNA transcripts. First-round RT-PCR of the TCR CDR3 relied on the HTBI primer set. TCRdb ran MiXCR on the multiplex PCR reads and lists one entry per CDR3 protein. Seen here are 250,000 or so distinct CDR3 sequences, 13% to 15% observed once, and the top ten hold 30%. The sample was blood. The source of these receptors is a woman aged 45 to 65 with Graves' hyperthyroidism that later progressed to Graves' ophthalmopathy.

This clonotype was counted between two and nine times. The chain uses TRBV6-1 and TRBJ1-1; 12 nucleotides agree with TRBD1. The CDR3 is 14 residues long. Germline loops: CDR1 MNHNS, CDR2 SASEGT. The ends lost 6 bases at V and 10 bases at J; junction bases unmatched: 9. CDR3 residues: CASSPRGTGGSAFF. CDR3 nucleotides: TGTGCCAGCAGCCCCCGCGGGACAGGGGGCTCAGCTTTCTTT.

V gene TRBV20-1 combines with J gene TRBJ1-1; D is unclear. This CDR3 has 14 residues. Looked up from germline, CDR1 is DFQATT and CDR2 is SNEGSKA (reference sequence). The germline V and J ends were trimmed by 1 base and 4 bases, with 13 bases remaining between them. CDR3 sequence: CSARGGRLVTEAFF. In DNA, the CDR3 is TGCAGTGCTAGAGGGGGAAGGCTGGTCACTGAAGCTTTCTTT.

This clonotype was recorded many times. The rearrangement links TRBV2 to TRBJ1-6, with D uncertain. Trimming pared 5 bases from V and 5 bases from J, leaving 4 bases between. The length of the CDR3 is 12 residues. CDR1 is SNHLY and CDR2 is FYNNEI in the germline V gene. The chain's CDR3 is CASSLNNSPLHF. The CDR3 DNA is TGTGCCAGCAGTCTCAATAATTCACCCCTCCACTTT.

This clonotype showed up many times. CDR3 sequence: CASSGWTSGILETQYF. In DNA form, the CDR3 reads TGTGCCAGCAGTGGTTGGACTAGCGGGATTCTGGAGACCCAGTACTTC. This rearrangement joins TRBV6-1 to TRBJ2-5; 12 bases align to TRBD2. J lost 5 bases, V lost 4 bases, and 8 bases had no gene match. The CDR3 loop spans 16 amino acids. The germline CDR1 and CDR2 sequences are MNHNS and SASEGT.

There are many counts of this clonotype. The CDR3 region has the DNA TGTGCCAGCACCGGACTATCCACCGGGGAGCTGTTTTTT. Protein product: CASTGLSTGELFF. This chain joins TRBV7-2 and TRBJ2-2; the D gene is possibly TRBD2 (6 bases). Trimming took 7 bases from V and 4 from J, leaving 10 bases between them. CDR3 length equals 13 residues. Germline CDR1 reads SGHTA; CDR2 reads FQGNSA.

This clonotype was seen many times. The rearrangement links TRBV4-2 to TRBJ2-3, with 8 bases lining up with TRBD2. V was clipped by 0 bases and J by 6 bases; unmatched bases: 8. From germline, CDR1 is LGHNA and CDR2 YNFKEQ. CDR3 length: 16 amino acids. The CDR3 loop reads CASSQDRSGSGDTQYF. For the CDR3, the DNA is TGTGCCAGCAGCCAAGATAGGAGCGGGAGCGGCGATACGCAGTATTTT.

This clonotype was found many times. This chain connects TRBV2 to TRBJ2-1; D is undetermined. Germline V lookup: CDR1 SNHLY, CDR2 FYNNEI. Trimming cost V 2 bases and J 9 bases, with 14 bases left between them. This CDR3 spans 14 amino acids. CDR3 residues: CASSENPNPGEQFF. The CDR3, as DNA: TGTGCCAGCAGTGAAAACCCAAACCCCGGTGAGCAGTTCTTC.

This clonotype was seen repeatedly, ten times or more. The gene calls are TRBV20-1 and TRBJ2-7, with D possibly TRBD2 on 6 matching bases. The germline V gene has CDR1 DFQATT and CDR2 SNEGSKA (reference sequence). This CDR3 region has 12 residues. The V end was cut by 1 base, the J end by 6 bases, with 10 bases between. DNA for the CDR3: TGCAGTGCTAGAGCGCGGAGGGTCGAGCAGTACTTC. Protein sequence: CSARARRVEQYF.

The chain carries TRBV7-2 and TRBJ2-7, with no clear D. Germline V gene sequence: CDR1 SGHTA, CDR2 FQGNSA. The CDR3 is made up of 13 amino acids. V was pared by 2 bases and J by 4 bases, with 9 bases between. The CDR3 bases are TGTGCCAGCAGCTTAAGGGCAGAATACGAGCAGTACTTC. It codes for CASSLRAEYEQYF.

A remark on this clonotype: The junction and the germline gene differ at one end; a read error may be behind it. The chain carries TRBV24-1 and TRBJ1-2, with 7 nucleotides matching TRBD1. The CDR3 is made up of 16 amino acids. Germline V gives CDR1 KGHDR, CDR2 SFDVKD. The CDR3, as DNA: TGTGCCACCGGTGAAAAAGGACAGGAGCGTAACTATGGCTACACCTTC. Translated: CATGEKGQERNYGYTF.